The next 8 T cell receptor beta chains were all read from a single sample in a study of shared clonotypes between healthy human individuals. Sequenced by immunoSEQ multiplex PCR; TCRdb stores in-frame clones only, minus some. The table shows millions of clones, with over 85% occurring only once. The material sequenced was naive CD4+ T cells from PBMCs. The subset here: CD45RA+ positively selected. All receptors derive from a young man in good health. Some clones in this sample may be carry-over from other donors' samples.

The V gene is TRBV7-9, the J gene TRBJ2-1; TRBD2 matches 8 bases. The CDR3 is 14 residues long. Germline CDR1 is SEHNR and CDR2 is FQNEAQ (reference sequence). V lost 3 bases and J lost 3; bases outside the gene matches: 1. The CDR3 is CASSFAGGYNEQFF. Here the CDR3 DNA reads TGTGCCAGCAGCTTCGCGGGGGGCTACAATGAGCAGTTCTTC.

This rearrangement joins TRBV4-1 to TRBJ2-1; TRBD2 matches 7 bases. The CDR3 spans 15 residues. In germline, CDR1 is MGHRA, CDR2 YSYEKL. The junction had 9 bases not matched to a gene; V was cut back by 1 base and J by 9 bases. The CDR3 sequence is CASSQAVGGSGEQFF. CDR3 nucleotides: TGCGCCAGCAGCCAAGCGGTGGGAGGGTCGGGTGAGCAGTTCTTC.

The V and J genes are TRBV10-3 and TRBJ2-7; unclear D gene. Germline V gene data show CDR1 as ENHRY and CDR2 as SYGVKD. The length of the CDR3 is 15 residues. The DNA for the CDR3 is TGTGCTATAAATTCAGTAGGTACGGACTCCTACGAGCAGTACTTC. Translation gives CAINSVGTDSYEQYF.

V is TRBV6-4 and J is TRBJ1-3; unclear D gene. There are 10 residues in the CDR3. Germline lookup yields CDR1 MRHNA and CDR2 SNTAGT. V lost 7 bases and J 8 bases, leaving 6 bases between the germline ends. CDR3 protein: CASKTYTIYF. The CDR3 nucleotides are TGTGCCAGCAAAACATACACCATATATTTT.

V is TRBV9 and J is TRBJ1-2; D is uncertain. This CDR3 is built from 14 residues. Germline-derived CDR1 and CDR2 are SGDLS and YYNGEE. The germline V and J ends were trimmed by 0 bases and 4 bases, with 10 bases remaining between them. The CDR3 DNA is TGTGCCAGCAGCGTAGCCCCGGCCCTCTATGGCTACACCTTC. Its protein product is CASSVAPALYGYTF.

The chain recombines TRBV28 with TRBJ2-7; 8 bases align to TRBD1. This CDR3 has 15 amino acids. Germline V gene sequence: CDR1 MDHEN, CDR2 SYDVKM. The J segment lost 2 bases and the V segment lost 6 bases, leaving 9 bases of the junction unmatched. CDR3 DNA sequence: TGTGCCAGCAGCGGAACAGGGGGTTTCACCTACGAGCAGTACTTC. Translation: CASSGTGGFTYEQYF. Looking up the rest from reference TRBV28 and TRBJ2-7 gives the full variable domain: DVKVTQSSRYLVKRTGEKVFLECVQDMDHENMFWYRQDPGLGLRLIYFSYDVKMKEKGDIPEGYSVSREKKERFSLILESASTNQTSMYLCASSGTGGFTYEQYFGPGTRLTVT.

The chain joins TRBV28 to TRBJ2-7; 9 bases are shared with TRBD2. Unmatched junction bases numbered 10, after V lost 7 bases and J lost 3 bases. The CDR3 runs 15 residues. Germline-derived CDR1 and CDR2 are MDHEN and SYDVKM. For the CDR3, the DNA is TGTGCCAGCACATCGGGGTCTAGCGGGAACTACGAGCAGTACTTC. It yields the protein CASTSGSSGNYEQYF.

DNA of the CDR3: TGCGCCAGCAGCTTGATAGAGGGAGGAGTCGGGGAGCTGTTTTTT. Amino acids: CASSLIEGGVGELFF. V is TRBV5-1 and J is TRBJ2-2; the D gene is possibly TRBD2 (6 bases). CDR3 length equals 15 residues. Per germline, CDR1 SGHRS and CDR2 YFSETQ. The V gene lost 1 base and the J gene lost 7 bases, with 14 bases spanning the gap.